The 12 T cell receptor beta chains presented below share a single source sample, sequenced in a study of blood T cell repertoires in COVID-19. The method was immunoSEQ multiplex PCR; TCRdb's version includes in-frame clones alone and lacks a portion of them. The sample records about 110,000 clones, approximately 80% being singletons. The specimen was peripheral blood. These TCRs come from an older woman with acute or convalescent COVID-19.

The chain is built from TRBV15 and TRBJ1-1; 8 bases line up with TRBD1. Germline loops: CDR1 LNHNV, CDR2 YYDKDF (reference sequence). The CDR3 sequence is 13 residues long. Trimming at V came to 5 bases and at J to 5 bases, leaving 4 bases not matched to a gene. DNA of the CDR3: TGTGCCACCAGCGGACAGGGAGGTACTGAAGCTTTCTTT. It translates to CATSGQGGTEAFF.

V is TRBV14 and J is TRBJ1-1; D may be TRBD1 (6 bases). This CDR3 contains 15 residues. V was cut by 3 bases and J by 0 bases, with 11 bases left in between. CDR1 SGHDN and CDR2 FVKESK come from the germline V gene. The CDR3 region is CASSHLGHLNTEAFF. The CDR3, as DNA: TGTGCCAGCAGCCATCTGGGACATCTGAACACTGAAGCTTTCTTT.

The chain carries TRBV2 and TRBJ1-6; maybe TRBD1 (5 bases). Germline CDR1 is SNHLY and CDR2 is FYNNEI. The CDR3 loop spans 15 amino acids. V was cut by 1 base and J by 9 bases, with 13 bases left in between. This CDR3 is CASSEGGRGASPLHF. For the CDR3, the DNA is TGTGCCAGCAGTGAAGGGGGACGCGGGGCTTCACCCCTCCACTTT.

V and J are TRBV28 and TRBJ2-7, with 10 bases identical to TRBD1. Losses at the gene ends were 5 bases for V and 6 bases for J; bases not matched to a gene: 1. CDR1 is MDHEN, CDR2 SYDVKM, per germline. CDR3 length: 12 amino acids. Here the CDR3 DNA reads TGTGCCAGCAGTCGGGACAGGGGCGAGCAGTACGTC. Translating gives CASSRDRGEQYV.

The chain joins TRBV4-1 to TRBJ2-7, with D maybe TRBD1 (6 bases). From germline, CDR1 is MGHRA and CDR2 YSYEKL. Trimming left V 0 bases short and J 3 bases short, with 15 bases between. The CDR3 sequence is 16 residues long. The DNA of the CDR3 is TGCGCCAGCAGCCAAGATTGGACAGAATCCTTCTACGAGCAGTACGTC. The encoded protein is CASSQDWTESFYEQYV.

The chain has TRBV5-1 and TRBJ1-2; tentative D call: TRBD1 (5 bases). V was clipped by 0 bases and J by 1 base, with 10 bases between them. Germline CDR1 SGHRS, CDR2 YFSETQ. The CDR3 sequence is 15 residues long. CDR3 sequence: CASSLAGGSNYGYTF. The CDR3 DNA sequence: TGCGCCAGCAGCTTGGCGGGGGGGAGTAACTATGGCTACACCTTC.

CDR3 DNA: TGTGCCAGCGCGCGGGGTATCGGGCAGCCCCAGCATTTT. Its protein is CASARGIGQPQHF. The chain recombines TRBV6-1 with TRBJ1-5; D ambiguous. Trimming left V 8 bases short and J 7 bases short, with 15 bases between. CDR1 MNHNS and CDR2 SASEGT come from the germline V gene. CDR3 length equals 13 residues.

This clone has more than one count but fewer than ten. The J gene is TRBJ1-6, the V gene TRBV6-2 or TRBV6-3; 7 positions match TRBD1. V shed 4 bases, J shed 10 bases, and the junction held 10 bases outside the gene matches. Germline V gene sequence: CDR1 MNHEY, CDR2 SVGEGT. The CDR3 contains 15 residues. The CDR3 DNA reads as TGTGCCAGCAGTTCTATGACAGGGCTAGGATCACCCCTCCACTTT. Translated, it gives CASSSMTGLGSPLHF.

The chain carries TRBV28 and TRBJ2-1, with D uncertain. Germline values: CDR1 MDHEN, CDR2 SYDVKM. Trimming cost V 3 bases and J 3 bases, with 6 bases left between them. The CDR3 spans 13 residues. The CDR3 coding sequence is TGTGCCAGCAGTTTCCCCAGCTACAATGAGCAGTTCTTC. Translated: CASSFPSYNEQFF.

The chain uses TRBV7-2 and TRBJ1-2; TRBD1 agrees at 8 bases. This CDR3 region has 14 residues. Germline loops: CDR1 SGHTA, CDR2 FQGNSA. Trimming removed 1 base from V and 8 bases from J; junction bases left unmatched: 6. CDR3 residues: CASSLVDRGGGYTF. The CDR3 DNA is TGTGCCAGCAGCTTAGTTGACAGGGGCGGCGGCTACACCTTC.

The chain couples TRBV28 to TRBJ1-4; D remains ambiguous. CDR1 and CDR2 (germline): MDHEN, SYDVKM. The CDR3 has 15 amino acids. V was pared by 3 bases and J by 8 bases, with 16 bases between. CDR3 loop: CASSFRGPGGEKLFF. The CDR3 nucleotides read TGTGCCAGCAGTTTTAGAGGGCCGGGAGGGGAAAAACTGTTTTTT.

The chain joins TRBV5-5 to TRBJ1-5; TRBD1 matches 8 bases. Germline trimming cut 4 bases from V and 1 base from J; bases unmatched to any gene: 4. Per the germline V gene, CDR1 is SGHKS and CDR2 is YYEKEE (reference sequence). This CDR3 contains 15 residues. As DNA, the CDR3 is TGTGCCAGCAGCCTGCAGGGGGCCAGCAATCAGCCCCAGCATTTT. This translates into CASSLQGASNQPQHF.